The present TCR beta chain was sequenced within a study of shared clonotypes between healthy human individuals. Only in-frame clones appear in the TCRdb table, and some are missing; sequencing was by immunoSEQ multiplex PCR. The table records 550,000 to 700,000 clones, around 78% of them present only once. Trimming removed 0 bases at V and 5 bases at J, with 10 bases between. This CDR3 comprises 13 residues. CDR1 and CDR2 (germline): GTSNPN, SVGIG (reference sequence). The sample comprised memory CD4+ T cells sorted from blood. Subset here: CD45RA-negative fraction. This chain uses TRBV30 with TRBJ1-2; D call uncertain. This clonotype was sampled from a woman younger than 45 in good health. CDR3 bases: TGTGCCTGGAGTGTAAACTCCGCATATGGCTACACCTTC. Encoded protein: CAWSVNSAYGYTF.